One sample yielded the 29 T cell receptor beta chains listed below, sequenced in a study of T cells in Graves' hyperthyroidism and ophthalmopathy. Amplification yielded TCR beta CDR3 regions, with RNA transcripts as the source. The TCR CDR3 was amplified in a first-round RT-PCR using the HTBI primer set. A single record per CDR3 protein comes from TCRdb applying MiXCR to the multiplex PCR reads. The profile shows around 690,000 distinct CDR3 sequences, 17% of them singletons. Source material: blood. The receptors stem from a man aged 45 to 65 with Graves' hyperthyroidism.

The chain uses TRBV12-3 or TRBV12-4 and TRBJ1-5; no clear D. With 5 bases removed from V and 7 bases from J, the gap between germline ends came to 12 bases. There are 13 residues in the CDR3. The CDR3 loop reads CASSLALTQPQHF. In DNA, the CDR3 is TGTGCCAGCAGTCTCGCTCTTACACAGCCCCAGCATTTT.

This clonotype was recorded once. This sequence may be a read error, since a much larger clone differs from it by one base. The J gene is TRBJ1-5, the V gene TRBV12-3 or TRBV12-4; unclear D gene. V was shortened by 6 bases and J by 4 bases, with 13 bases between the two germline ends. The CDR3 length is 14 residues. CDR3 sequence: CASSPLAGNQPQHF. DNA of the CDR3: TGTGCCAGCAGCCCCCTAGCGGGAAATCAGCCCCAGCATTTT.

This clonotype showed up many times. The chain is built from TRBV3-1 and TRBJ2-7, with D unclear. Germline V gives CDR1 LGHDT, CDR2 YNNKEL (reference sequence). The CDR3 is made up of 16 amino acids. V lost 0 bases to trimming and J lost 2 bases, with 14 bases between them. CDR3 loop: CASSQDPHGFPYEQYF. The CDR3 DNA is TGTGCCAGCAGCCAAGATCCGCACGGATTCCCCTACGAGCAGTACTTC.

This clonotype was counted a few times. The V call is TRBV29-1, the J call TRBJ2-1; D is unresolved. The V end was cut by 6 bases, the J end by 8 bases, with 17 bases between. CDR3 length equals 13 residues. Germline values: CDR1 SQVTM, CDR2 ANQGSEA. CDR3 in DNA: TGCAGCGTCCCGACCGTTATCTCCGATGAGCAGTTCTTC. Its translation: CSVPTVISDEQFF.

This clonotype came up many times. The chain links TRBV7-2 to TRBJ2-7; 9 bases match TRBD2. Germline trimming cut 5 bases from V and 5 bases from J; bases unmatched to any gene: 13. This CDR3 comprises 16 residues. The germline CDR1 and CDR2 sequences are SGHTA and FQGNSA. The CDR3 nucleotides are TGTGCCAGCAGCCCCCGGGTAGCGGGAGTTCTGGACGAGCAGTACTTC. As protein: CASSPRVAGVLDEQYF.

For this clonotype: Sequence at one end of the junction differs from germline and may be a read error. The chain has TRBV7-9 and TRBJ2-7; TRBD2 agrees at 7 bases. The germline V gene encodes CDR1 SEHNR and CDR2 FQNEAQ (reference sequence). The CDR3 has 15 amino acids. The chain's CDR3 is CASGLGTGTTVQQYF. The CDR3 DNA follows: TGTGCCAGCGGCTTAGGAACCGGGACTACCGTACAGCAGTACTTC.

This clonotype was recorded many times. CDR3 sequence: CSARRTGGQETQYF. CDR3 bases: TGCAGTGCTAGACGGACAGGGGGCCAAGAGACCCAGTACTTC. This chain joins TRBV20-1 and TRBJ2-5; 10 nucleotides align to TRBD1. Germline CDR1 and CDR2: DFQATT and SNEGSKA (reference sequence). The V gene end was trimmed by 2 bases and the J gene end by 1 base; junction bases not matched to a gene: 1. This CDR3 contains 14 residues.

This clonotype was detected many times. V and J are TRBV20-1 and TRBJ2-5, with 13 bases matching TRBD2. Germline lookup yields CDR1 DFQATT and CDR2 SNEGSKA (reference sequence). The CDR3 is 16 residues long. J was trimmed by 4 bases and V by 5 bases; bases with no gene match: 10. CDR3 amino acids: CSAFGLAGDGGETQYF. CDR3 in DNA: TGCAGTGCTTTCGGACTAGCGGGGGACGGGGGAGAGACCCAGTACTTC.

The table lists this clonotype with a few counts. DNA of the CDR3: TGTGCCAGCAGCTTATTCGTGGAAGGGGACGACGAGCAGTACTTC. Encoded protein: CASSLFVEGDDEQYF. The chain recombines TRBV7-6 with TRBJ2-7; D may be TRBD1 or TRBD2 (5 bases each). The CDR3 is 15 residues long. The V gene lost 2 bases and the J gene lost 5 bases, with 16 bases spanning the gap. CDR1 and CDR2 (germline): SGHVS, FNYEAQ.

This chain connects TRBV9 to TRBJ2-3, with D perhaps matching TRBD2 (5 bases). CDR1 is SGDLS and CDR2 is YYNGEE in the germline V gene. This CDR3 is built from 14 residues. Between the trimmed V and J ends, which lost 0 bases and 4 bases, there was a span of 9 bases. CDR3 amino acids: CASSVAGSADTQYF. The CDR3 nucleotides read TGTGCCAGCAGCGTAGCTGGGAGCGCAGATACGCAGTATTTT.

This clonotype appeared many times. The chain has TRBV29-1 and TRBJ1-2; D is possibly TRBD1 (6 bases). This CDR3 contains 13 residues. CDR1 is SQVTM and CDR2 is ANQGSEA in the germline V gene. Trimming removed 5 bases from V and 1 base from J, with 11 bases in between. CDR3 loop: CSVNNRDNYGYTF. In DNA, the CDR3 is TGCAGCGTTAACAACAGGGATAACTATGGCTACACCTTC.

This chain joins TRBV5-1 and TRBJ1-4; TRBD1 matches 7 bases. The CDR3 is made up of 15 amino acids. Germline V gives CDR1 SGHRS, CDR2 YFSETQ. The V and J ends lost 0 bases and 6 bases, in that order; junction bases with no gene match: 5. In DNA form, the CDR3 reads TGCGCCAGCAGCTTGGGGACAGGAGGGTATGAAAAACTGTTTTTT. This sequence encodes CASSLGTGGYEKLFF.

J is TRBJ2-7 and V is TRBV18; 12 nucleotides agree with TRBD1. Germline CDR1 reads KGHSH; CDR2 reads LQKENI. V shed 5 bases and J 4 bases; nucleotides not matched to a gene: 3. This CDR3 contains 14 residues. The CDR3 protein is CASSGTGGEYEQYF. The CDR3 DNA reads as TGTGCCAGCTCAGGGACAGGGGGCGAGTACGAGCAGTACTTC.

This clonotype was seen at least ten times. J is TRBJ2-7 and V is TRBV11-2; D unresolved. Germline-derived CDR1 and CDR2 are SGHAT and FQNNGV. The CDR3 is 14 amino acids. V lost 0 bases and J lost 2, with 8 bases in between. The CDR3 bases are TGTGCCAGCAGCTTAGACGGGCTTCCCTACGAGCAGTACTTC. Translation gives CASSLDGLPYEQYF.

This clonotype was counted many times. V and J are TRBV4-1 and TRBJ2-2; D ambiguous. V dropped 1 base and J dropped 2 bases, with 5 bases sitting between them. Germline V gene data show CDR1 as MGHRA and CDR2 as YSYEKL. This CDR3 contains 14 residues. The CDR3 is CASSQVANTGELFF. As DNA, the CDR3 is TGCGCCAGCAGCCAAGTTGCTAACACCGGGGAGCTGTTTTTT.

This clonotype was observed at least ten times. This chain joins TRBV28 and TRBJ2-7; D may correspond to TRBD1 or TRBD2 (5 bases each). Looked up from germline, CDR1 is MDHEN and CDR2 is SYDVKM. V lost 5 bases, J lost 3 bases, and 14 bases lay in between. The CDR3 loop spans 14 amino acids. The CDR3 sequence: CASSRRDRNYEQYF. CDR3 nucleotides: TGTGCCAGCAGTCGCCGGGACCGTAACTACGAGCAGTACTTC.

V usage is TRBV6-2 or TRBV6-3 and J usage is TRBJ1-6; 8 bases fit TRBD1. The CDR3 totals 14 residues. The germline V gene has CDR1 MNHEY and CDR2 SVGEGT. V shed 5 bases, J shed 10 bases, and the junction held 7 bases outside the gene matches. This CDR3 reads CASSRTGRGSPLHF. The CDR3 nucleotides read TGTGCCAGCAGTAGGACAGGGAGAGGATCACCCCTCCACTTT.

This clonotype was recorded at least ten times. This chain links TRBV28 with TRBJ2-7; a weak D match, TRBD1 (5 bases). The V gene lost 7 bases and the J gene lost 2 bases, with 15 bases spanning the gap. The CDR3 has 14 amino acids. Germline loops: CDR1 MDHEN, CDR2 SYDVKM. The chain's CDR3 is CASTFDSYAYEQYF. CDR3 nucleotides: TGTGCCAGCACATTCGACAGTTATGCCTACGAGCAGTACTTC.

The rearrangement joins TRBV5-4 to TRBJ2-3, with D tentatively TRBD2 (6 bases). Germline V gene sequence: CDR1 SGHNT, CDR2 YYREEE (reference sequence). The CDR3 is made up of 15 amino acids. Trimming pared 5 bases from V and 4 bases from J, leaving 17 bases between. As DNA, the CDR3 is TGTGCCAGCAGTCCGAGTCCCGAGCGGGCAGATACGCAGTATTTT. Its translation is CASSPSPERADTQYF. Filled out from reference TRBV5-4 and TRBJ2-3, the complete variable domain reads ETGVTQSPTHLIKTRGQQVTLRCSSQSGHNTVSWYQQALGQGPQFIFQYYREEENGRGNFPPRFSGLQFPNYSSELNVNALELDDSALYLCASSPSPERADTQYFGPGTRLTVL.

This clonotype has a handful of counts. The chain combines TRBV11-2 with TRBJ2-1; D possibly corresponds to TRBD2 (6 bases). V was clipped by 4 bases and J by 8 bases, with 12 bases between them. The CDR3 contains 13 residues. CDR1 and CDR2 (germline): SGHAT, FQNNGV. The CDR3 DNA follows: TGTGCCAGCAGCTATCCCCCGGGGGATGAGCAGTTCTTC. Amino acids: CASSYPPGDEQFF.

With respect to this clonotype: It may be a read error: a sequence one base away is much more abundant. This chain connects TRBV12-3 or TRBV12-4 to TRBJ1-2; D gene uncertain. CDR3 length equals 13 residues. CDR3 in amino acids: CAGSRALNYGYTF. In DNA, the CDR3 is TGTGCCGGCAGTCGAGCCTTAAACTATGGCTACACCTTC.

The V call is TRBV12-3 or TRBV12-4, the J call TRBJ2-7; maybe TRBD1 (6 bases). Trimming cost V 2 bases and J 6 bases, with 11 bases left between them. The CDR3 spans 13 residues. The CDR3, as DNA: TGTGCCAGCAGTTTAACGGCACAGGGCGAGCAGTACTTC. This encodes CASSLTAQGEQYF.

This clonotype was detected many times. This chain uses TRBV12-3 or TRBV12-4 with TRBJ2-1; D perhaps matches TRBD2 (6 bases). Trimming shortened V by 4 bases and J by 5 bases, and 21 bases separated the two germline ends. This CDR3 spans 17 amino acids. CDR3 sequence reads: CASSSRSAPSAHNEQFF. The CDR3 DNA follows: TGTGCCAGCAGTTCGCGATCTGCCCCTAGCGCGCACAATGAGCAGTTCTTC.

This clonotype was detected only a few times. V usage is TRBV10-3 and J usage is TRBJ2-1; D call uncertain. Germline V lookup: CDR1 ENHRY, CDR2 SYGVKD. V was trimmed by 10 bases and J by 8 bases, leaving 18 bases between them. The length of the CDR3 is 13 residues. The CDR3 reads CATQTSPVDEQFF. As DNA, the CDR3 is TGTGCCACTCAAACATCTCCCGTCGATGAGCAGTTCTTC.

V gene TRBV5-1 combines with J gene TRBJ1-3; D is uncertain. V dropped 0 bases and J dropped 4 bases, with 11 bases sitting between them. CDR3 length: 15 amino acids. Germline V CDR1 and CDR2: SGHRS, YFSETQ. The CDR3 DNA sequence: TGCGCCAGCAGCTTGGGGTCTCTAGGCGGAAACACCATATATTTT. Protein sequence: CASSLGSLGGNTIYF.

This clonotype appeared a few times. The chain carries TRBV7-6 and TRBJ1-6, with a possible D match to TRBD1 (6 bases). The CDR3 is made up of 15 amino acids. Germline V gene sequence: CDR1 SGHVS, CDR2 FNYEAQ. Trimming stripped 4 bases from V and 9 bases from J, with 16 bases between. CDR3 bases: TGTGCCAGCAGCTCCCAACAGGGCCGTGCTTCACCCCTCCACTTT. It is translated as CASSSQQGRASPLHF.

This clonotype showed up just a few times. The CDR3 spells CASSLLGQGVGEQFF. The CDR3 nucleotides are TGTGCCAGCAGCTTATTAGGACAGGGGGTGGGTGAGCAGTTCTTC. The chain combines TRBV7-3 with TRBJ2-1; 10 bases map to TRBD1. CDR1 is SGHTA, CDR2 FQGTGA, per germline. The CDR3 contains 15 residues. The junction had 7 bases not matched to a gene; V was cut back by 2 bases and J by 9 bases.

This chain uses TRBV24-1 with TRBJ1-5, with D hard to call. Trimming stripped 3 bases from V and 0 bases from J, with 8 bases between. This CDR3 is 15 amino acids long. The germline CDR1 and CDR2 sequences are KGHDR and SFDVKD. CDR3 nucleotides: TGTGCCACCAGTGATCCGACATTTAGCAATCAGCCCCAGCATTTT. Encoded protein: CATSDPTFSNQPQHF.

This clonotype has ten or more counts. The rearrangement links TRBV18 to TRBJ1-3; D is possibly TRBD1 (6 bases). V lost 1 base and J lost 3, with 16 bases in between. Germline V CDR1 and CDR2: KGHSH, LQKENI. The CDR3 runs 17 residues. CDR3 protein: CASSPQDSGYSGNTIYF. The DNA for the CDR3 is TGTGCCAGCTCACCACAGGACAGCGGATACAGTGGAAACACCATATATTTT.